The table lists the clone carrying this T cell receptor (beta chain) with a few counts. Its antigen is not known. A much larger clone lies one base from this, so it may be a read error. The sample is drawn from a study of blood T cells in healthy people across ages. Study-level information: Template switching recovered approximately one barcoded beta molecule for every two T cells.

Healthy individuals of Caucasian origin from Russia, aged roughly 6 to 100, served as donors. A sample-barcoded 5' primer and a J-beta primer mix were used in a second PCR of roughly 7 to 11 cycles. Via MiXCR, TCRdb re-called the 5' RACE reads, giving one row per CDR3 protein. The data contain approximately 900,000 distinct CDR3 sequences, about 44% of them seen just once; the ten biggest clones take up around 15%. Per germline, CDR1 SGHRS and CDR2 YFSETQ. The CDR3 spans 14 residues. V lost 4 bases and J lost 3; bases outside the gene matches: 6. Study findings and constraints: In these data, TCR beta diversity tracked strongly with naive T cell percentage. Per-million-T-cell TCR beta diversity fell roughly linearly with age.

The chain links TRBV5-1 to TRBJ1-2; 7 bases are shared with TRBD1. This sequence was found in a man under 40 in good health. The sample comprised blood. CDR3 DNA: TGCGCCAGCAGCGTAGGGGGCGTTGACTATGGCTACACCTTC. Translated, it gives CASSVGGVDYGYTF. The full variable domain, in which reference TRBV5-1 and TRBJ1-2 provide the parts outside the CDR3, is KAGVTQTPRYLIKTRGQQVTLSCSPISGHRSVSWYQQTPGQGLQFLFEYFSETQRNKGNFPGRFSGRQFSNSRSEMNVSTLELGDSALYLCASSVGGVDYGYTFGSGTRLTVV.